Listed below are T cell receptor beta chains from one sample, sequenced in a study of shared T cell receptors in the human thymus. TCRdb keeps only in-frame clones here, not all; method: immunoSEQ multiplex PCR. This table has some 720,000 clones, 85% to 90% appearing once. These sequences were also reported in another study, on human thymus T cells.

The sample was thymocytes. The receptors shown here come from a boy in the first two years of life with a congenital heart defect. CDR3s include the opening cysteine and the closing phenylalanine or tryptophan. Each record gives: D gene, V gene, clone size, J gene, CDR3 DNA, CDR3 protein. A D gene is named only where the DNA matches it firmly. Part of the rows lack a size; the others show once, few, many or a class for expanded clones.

d_gene: -
v_gene: TRBV28
abundance: -
j_gene: TRBJ2-1
CDR3nt: TGTGCCAGCGACCGGTGGCGGGTCCCTTACAATGAGCAGTTCTTC
CDR3aa: CASDRWRVPYNEQFF

d_gene: TRBD2
v_gene: TRBV2
abundance: -
j_gene: TRBJ2-7
CDR3nt: TGTGCCAGCAGTCCGGGGACTAGCGGGGAGGACTACGAGCAGTACTTC
CDR3aa: CASSPGTSGEDYEQYF

d_gene: TRBD2
v_gene: TRBV4-1
abundance: -
j_gene: TRBJ2-3
CDR3nt: TGCGCCAGCAGCCTCCCTCGACTAGCGGGAGGGATAGATACGCAGTATTTT
CDR3aa: CASSLPRLAGGIDTQYF

d_gene: -
v_gene: TRBV5-6
abundance: -
j_gene: TRBJ1-1
CDR3nt: TGTGCCAGCAGCTTGGGGGCCCAAGGGAACACTGAAGCTTTCTTT
CDR3aa: CASSLGAQGNTEAFF

d_gene: -
v_gene: TRBV7-2
abundance: -
j_gene: TRBJ2-5
CDR3nt: TGTGCCAGCAGCTTATTCCGGGACTCGCAACAAGAGACCCAGTACTTC
CDR3aa: CASSLFRDSQQETQYF

d_gene: -
v_gene: TRBV5-1
abundance: -
j_gene: TRBJ2-1
CDR3nt: TGCGCCAGCAGCTATGTCGGCCAGGGCTACAATGAGCAGTTCTTC
CDR3aa: CASSYVGQGYNEQFF

d_gene: TRBD2
v_gene: TRBV4-3
abundance: -
j_gene: TRBJ2-7
CDR3nt: TGCGCCAGCAGCCCGAGCGGGAGTAGTGGGTCGAACTACGAGCAGTACTTC
CDR3aa: CASSPSGSSGSNYEQYF

d_gene: -
v_gene: TRBV9
abundance: -
j_gene: TRBJ2-5
CDR3nt: TGTGCCAGCAGCGTAGGCCAGGGGGGTTATGAGACCCAGTACTTC
CDR3aa: CASSVGQGGYETQYF

d_gene: TRBD2
v_gene: TRBV5-1
abundance: -
j_gene: TRBJ2-5
CDR3nt: TGCGCCAGCAGATTATACCTAGCGGGAGGGGTCGATGAGACCCAGTACTTC
CDR3aa: CASRLYLAGGVDETQYF

d_gene: -
v_gene: TRBV5-1
abundance: -
j_gene: TRBJ2-6
CDR3nt: TGCGCCAGCAGCTTGGTATGGGGGGTCGGGGCCAACGTCCTGACTTTC
CDR3aa: CASSLVWGVGANVLTF

d_gene: -
v_gene: TRBV9
abundance: -
j_gene: TRBJ2-2
CDR3nt: TGTGCCAGCAGCGTAGGTTCGCCAGGGGTGAACACCGGGGAGCTGTTTTTT
CDR3aa: CASSVGSPGVNTGELFF

d_gene: -
v_gene: TRBV7-8
abundance: -
j_gene: TRBJ2-7
CDR3nt: TGTGCCAGCAGCTTAGCAGGGGCTTACGAGCAGTACTTC
CDR3aa: CASSLAGAYEQYF

d_gene: TRBD1
v_gene: TRBV30
abundance: once
j_gene: TRBJ2-7
CDR3nt: TGTGCCTGGGCCGGGACAGGGGGCCCCGAGCAGTACTTC
CDR3aa: CAWAGTGGPEQYF

d_gene: TRBD2
v_gene: TRBV7-8
abundance: -
j_gene: TRBJ2-7
CDR3nt: TGTGCCAGCAGCTTACCCGAGCGGGAAGGCGAGCAGTACTTC
CDR3aa: CASSLPEREGEQYF

d_gene: -
v_gene: TRBV30
abundance: once
j_gene: TRBJ1-2
CDR3nt: TGTGCCTGGAGGGGCCTAAGTGGGCCCTATGGCTACACCTTC
CDR3aa: CAWRGLSGPYGYTF

d_gene: TRBD2
v_gene: TRBV4-2
abundance: -
j_gene: TRBJ2-2
CDR3nt: TGTGCCAGCAGCCAAGGCCCCGGGACTAGCGGGAGGGCCCCTCCCACCGGGGAGCTGTTTTTT
CDR3aa: CASSQGPGTSGRAPPTGELFF

d_gene: TRBD1
v_gene: TRBV4-3
abundance: -
j_gene: TRBJ2-7
CDR3nt: TGCGCCAGCAGCCTGGACAGGACCGGGGACGAGCAGTACTTC
CDR3aa: CASSLDRTGDEQYF

d_gene: -
v_gene: TRBV4-3
abundance: -
j_gene: TRBJ2-1
CDR3nt: TGCGCCAGCAGCCAAGATAGGGGGGGAACGGGGAACAATGAGCAGTTCTTC
CDR3aa: CASSQDRGGTGNNEQFF

d_gene: TRBD2
v_gene: TRBV5-5
abundance: -
j_gene: TRBJ2-7
CDR3nt: TGTGCCAGCAGCTTTAGACTAGCGGGAACCTACGAGCAGTACTTC
CDR3aa: CASSFRLAGTYEQYF

d_gene: -
v_gene: TRBV15
abundance: -
j_gene: TRBJ2-1
CDR3nt: TGTGCCACCAGCAGAGGATCGCGCGGGACCGCCGACAATGAGCAGTTCTTC
CDR3aa: CATSRGSRGTADNEQFF

d_gene: -
v_gene: TRBV6-4
abundance: -
j_gene: TRBJ2-3
CDR3nt: TGTGCCAGCAGTCCGGGATCAGGAAGGGCAGATACGCAGTATTTT
CDR3aa: CASSPGSGRADTQYF

d_gene: TRBD2
v_gene: TRBV7-2
abundance: -
j_gene: TRBJ2-7
CDR3nt: TGTGCCAGCAGCCCCGCTGGCCTAGCGGGAGCCGGGGTTGAGCAGTACTTC
CDR3aa: CASSPAGLAGAGVEQYF

d_gene: -
v_gene: TRBV6-5
abundance: -
j_gene: TRBJ1-3
CDR3nt: TGTGCCAGCAGCGACCGGGGTAGTGCTGGAAACACCATATATTTT
CDR3aa: CASSDRGSAGNTIYF

d_gene: -
v_gene: TRBV4-1
abundance: -
j_gene: TRBJ2-7
CDR3nt: TGCGCCAGCAGCCACAGGTTTGGCACCTACGAGCAGTACTTC
CDR3aa: CASSHRFGTYEQYF

d_gene: -
v_gene: TRBV29-1
abundance: -
j_gene: TRBJ2-2
CDR3nt: TGCAGCGTGGGGGGACCTGGACCCACCGGGGAGCTGTTTTTT
CDR3aa: CSVGGPGPTGELFF

d_gene: TRBD1
v_gene: TRBV30
abundance: -
j_gene: TRBJ1-2
CDR3nt: TGTGCCTGGGAAACAGGGGGAACTAACTATGGCTACACCTTC
CDR3aa: CAWETGGTNYGYTF